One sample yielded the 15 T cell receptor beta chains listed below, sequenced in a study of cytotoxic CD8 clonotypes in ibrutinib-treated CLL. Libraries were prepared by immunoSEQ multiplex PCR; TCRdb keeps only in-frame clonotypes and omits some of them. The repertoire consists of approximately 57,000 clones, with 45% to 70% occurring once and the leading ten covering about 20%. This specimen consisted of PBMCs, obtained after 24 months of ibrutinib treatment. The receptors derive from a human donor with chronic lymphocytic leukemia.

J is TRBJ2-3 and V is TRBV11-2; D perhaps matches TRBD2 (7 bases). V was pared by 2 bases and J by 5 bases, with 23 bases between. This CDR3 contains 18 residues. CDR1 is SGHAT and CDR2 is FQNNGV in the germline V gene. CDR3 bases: TGTGCCAGCAGCTTATTCCCGATCTACACAAGGGGGGGAGATACGCAGTATTTT. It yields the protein CASSLFPIYTRGGDTQYF. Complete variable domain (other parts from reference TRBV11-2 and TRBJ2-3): EAGVAQSPRYKIIEKRQSVAFWCNPISGHATLYWYQQILGQGPKLLIQFQNNGVVDDSQLPKDRFSAERLKGVDSTLKIQPAKLEDSAVYLCASSLFPIYTRGGDTQYFGPGTRLTVL.

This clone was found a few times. The CDR3 sequence is CASSAVARGELFF. In nucleotides, the CDR3 is TGTGCCAGCAGCGCGGTTGCTCGGGGGGAGCTGTTTTTT. The V gene is TRBV6-5, the J gene TRBJ2-2; D is unresolved. There are 13 residues in the CDR3. Deletions cut 6 bases from V and 8 bases from J, with 13 bases between. Germline V gives CDR1 MNHEY, CDR2 SVGAGI.

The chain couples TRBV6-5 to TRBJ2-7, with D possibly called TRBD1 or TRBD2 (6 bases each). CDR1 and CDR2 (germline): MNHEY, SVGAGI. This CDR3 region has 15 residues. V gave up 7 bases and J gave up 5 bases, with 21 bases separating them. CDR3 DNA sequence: TGTGCCAGCACCGAGGGGGATTTTACGGGGGACGAGCAGTACGTC. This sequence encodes CASTEGDFTGDEQYV.

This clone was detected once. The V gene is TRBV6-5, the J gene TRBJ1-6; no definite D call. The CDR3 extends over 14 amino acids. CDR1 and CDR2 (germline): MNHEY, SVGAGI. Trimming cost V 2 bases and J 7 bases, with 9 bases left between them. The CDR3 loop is CASSYGPPNSPLHF. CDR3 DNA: TGTGCCAGCAGTTACGGTCCACCGAATTCACCCCTCCACTTT.

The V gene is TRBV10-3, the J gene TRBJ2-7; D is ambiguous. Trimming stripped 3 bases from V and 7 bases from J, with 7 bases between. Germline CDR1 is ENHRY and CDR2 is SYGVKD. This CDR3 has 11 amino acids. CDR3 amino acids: CAISEFGEQYF. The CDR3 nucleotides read TGTGCCATCAGTGAATTCGGTGAGCAGTACTTC.

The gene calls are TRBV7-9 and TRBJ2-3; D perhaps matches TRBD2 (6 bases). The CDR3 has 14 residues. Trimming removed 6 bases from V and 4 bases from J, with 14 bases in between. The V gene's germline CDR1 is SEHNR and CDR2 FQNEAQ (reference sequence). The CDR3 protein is CASRVTSGADTQYF. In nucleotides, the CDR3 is TGTGCCAGCAGGGTTACTTCGGGAGCAGATACGCAGTATTTT.

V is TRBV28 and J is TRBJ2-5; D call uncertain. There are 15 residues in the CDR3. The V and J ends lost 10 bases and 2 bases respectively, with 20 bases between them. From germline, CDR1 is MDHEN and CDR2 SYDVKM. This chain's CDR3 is CATSLGRLTQETQYF. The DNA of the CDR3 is TGTGCCACCAGCCTCGGGCGACTGACTCAAGAGACCCAGTACTTC.

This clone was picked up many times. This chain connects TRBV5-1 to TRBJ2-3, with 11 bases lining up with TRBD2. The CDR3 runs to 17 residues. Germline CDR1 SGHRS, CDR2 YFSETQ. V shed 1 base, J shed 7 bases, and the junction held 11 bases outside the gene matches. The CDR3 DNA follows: TGCGCCAGCAGCTTGCCTCGACTAGCGGGGCGGGCAAATACGCAGTATTTT. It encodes CASSLPRLAGRANTQYF. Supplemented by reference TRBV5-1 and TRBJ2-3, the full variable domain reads KAGVTQTPRYLIKTRGQQVTLSCSPISGHRSVSWYQQTPGQGLQFLFEYFSETQRNKGNFPGRFSGRQFSNSRSEMNVSTLELGDSALYLCASSLPRLAGRANTQYFGPGTRLTVL.

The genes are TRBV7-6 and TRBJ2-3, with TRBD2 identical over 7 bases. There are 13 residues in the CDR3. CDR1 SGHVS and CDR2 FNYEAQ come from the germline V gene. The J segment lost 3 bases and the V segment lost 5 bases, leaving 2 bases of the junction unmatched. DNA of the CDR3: TGTGCCAGCAGCGGGAGGGGAACAGATACGCAGTATTTT. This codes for CASSGRGTDTQYF.

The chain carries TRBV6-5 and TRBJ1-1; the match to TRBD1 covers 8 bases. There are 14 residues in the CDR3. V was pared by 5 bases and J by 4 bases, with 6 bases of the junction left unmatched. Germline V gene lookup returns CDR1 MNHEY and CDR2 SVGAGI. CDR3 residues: CASSPNRGSTEAFF. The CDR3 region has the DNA TGTGCCAGCAGTCCCAACAGGGGGAGCACTGAAGCTTTCTTT.

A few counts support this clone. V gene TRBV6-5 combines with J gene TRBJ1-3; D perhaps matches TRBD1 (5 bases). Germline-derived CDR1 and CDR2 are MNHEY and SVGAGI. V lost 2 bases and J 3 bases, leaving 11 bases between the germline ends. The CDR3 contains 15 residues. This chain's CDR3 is CASSYIPRVGNTIYF. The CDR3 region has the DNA TGTGCCAGCAGTTACATCCCCAGGGTTGGAAACACCATATATTTT.

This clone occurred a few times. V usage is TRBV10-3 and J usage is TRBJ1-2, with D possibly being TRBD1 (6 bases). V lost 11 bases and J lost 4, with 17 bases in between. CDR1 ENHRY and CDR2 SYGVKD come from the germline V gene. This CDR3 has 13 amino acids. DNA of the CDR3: TGTGCCGCCGAGGGGGAAGCGGCCTATGGCTACACCTTC. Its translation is CAAEGEAAYGYTF.

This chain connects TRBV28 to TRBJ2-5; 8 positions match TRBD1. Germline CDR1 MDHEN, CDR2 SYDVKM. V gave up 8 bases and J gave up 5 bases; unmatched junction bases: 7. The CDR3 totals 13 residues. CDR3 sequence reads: CASLRTGLETQYF. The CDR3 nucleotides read TGTGCCAGCTTAAGGACAGGGTTGGAGACCCAGTACTTC.

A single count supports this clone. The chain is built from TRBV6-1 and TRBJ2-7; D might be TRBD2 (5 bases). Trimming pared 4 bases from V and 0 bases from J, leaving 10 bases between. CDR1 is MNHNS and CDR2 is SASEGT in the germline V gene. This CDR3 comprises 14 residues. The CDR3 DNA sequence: TGTGCCAGCAGTGCACAGCGGCGCTCCTACGAGCAGTACGTC. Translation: CASSAQRRSYEQYV.

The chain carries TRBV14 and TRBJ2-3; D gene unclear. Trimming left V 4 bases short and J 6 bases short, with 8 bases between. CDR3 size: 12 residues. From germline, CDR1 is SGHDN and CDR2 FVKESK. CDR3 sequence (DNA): TGTGCCAGCAGCCTAGAGGCGGATACGCAGTATTTT. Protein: CASSLEADTQYF. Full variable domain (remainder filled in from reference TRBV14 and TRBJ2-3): EAGVTQFPSHSVIEKGQTVTLRCDPISGHDNLYWYRRVMGKEIKFLLHFVKESKQDESGMPNNRFLAERTGGTYSTLKVQPAELEDSGVYFCASSLEADTQYFGPGTRLTVL.